These 10 T cell receptor beta chains share one sample of origin, sequenced in a study of OX40 agonist ivuxolimab in advanced cancers. This table comes from immunoSEQ multiplex PCR, and its TCRdb copy is limited to in-frame clones, with some not included. The sample shows 76,000 or so clones, 85% to 90% of them seen only once. The sequencing here drew on CD4+ or CD8+ T cells sorted from blood, taken in a trial of the OX40 agonist ivuxolimab. These receptor sequences come from an adult with an advanced solid tumor such as melanoma, head and neck, liver or kidney cancer.

The chain couples TRBV27 to TRBJ2-1; D is ambiguous. Trimming cost V 0 bases and J 7 bases, with 10 bases left between them. Germline CDR1 reads MNHEY; CDR2 reads SMNVEV (reference sequence). The CDR3 runs 14 residues. CDR3 DNA: TGTGCCAGCAGTTTATCGAAAGTCGGGAATGAGCAGTTCTTC. Amino acid sequence: CASSLSKVGNEQFF.

The chain joins TRBV2 to TRBJ2-7, with D possibly TRBD1 on 5 matching bases. The CDR3 runs to 15 residues. From germline, CDR1 is SNHLY and CDR2 FYNNEI. The ends were cut back, 0 bases at V and 4 bases at J, with 13 bases in the middle. In nucleotides, the CDR3 is TGTGCCAGCAGTGAAGCGCGTTCAGGGATTTACGAGCAGTACTTC. This sequence encodes CASSEARSGIYEQYF.

The chain employs TRBV12-5 and TRBJ1-5; possible D gene TRBD1, 5 bases. From germline, CDR1 is LGHNT and CDR2 FRNRAP. With 9 bases removed from V and 7 bases from J, the gap between germline ends came to 16 bases. The CDR3 covers 13 residues. The CDR3 here is CASQWGLGQPQHF. For the CDR3, the DNA is TGTGCTAGCCAATGGGGGTTAGGGCAGCCCCAGCATTTT.

The chain links TRBV30 to TRBJ2-4, with D possibly being TRBD1 (5 bases). The CDR3 covers 13 residues. V gave up 0 bases and J gave up 7 bases, with 10 bases separating them. Germline CDR1 reads GTSNPN; CDR2 reads SVGIG (reference sequence). CDR3 bases: TGTGCCTGGAGTGTAAAGGGGATGAACATTCAGTACTTC. This translates into CAWSVKGMNIQYF.

The rearrangement links TRBV5-1 to TRBJ2-1, with 8 positions matching TRBD1. Germline V gene lookup returns CDR1 SGHRS and CDR2 YFSETQ. The CDR3 runs 15 residues. The V gene end was trimmed by 5 bases and the J gene end by 4 bases; junction bases not matched to a gene: 8. CDR3 DNA: TGCGCCAGCAGTCTAGAGGGACAGGATTACAATGAGCAGTTCTTC. It encodes CASSLEGQDYNEQFF.

The chain links TRBV5-8 to TRBJ2-7; D remains ambiguous. This CDR3 region has 14 residues. V lost 2 bases and J lost 0, with 9 bases in between. Germline V gene lookup returns CDR1 SGHTS and CDR2 YDEGEE. The CDR3 region has the DNA TGTGCCAGCAGCTTCGGTCGCAACTCCTACGAGCAGTACTTC. As protein: CASSFGRNSYEQYF. Full variable domain (remainder filled in from reference TRBV5-8 and TRBJ2-7): EAGVTQSPTHLIKTRGQQATLRCSPISGHTSVYWYQQALGLGLQFLLWYDEGEERNRGNFPPRFSGRQFPNYSSELNVNALELEDSALYLCASSFGRNSYEQYFGPGTRLTVT.

The CDR3 sequence: CASSAGTGGLYNEQFF. CDR3 in DNA: TGTGCCAGCAGCGCGGGGACAGGGGGCCTCTACAATGAGCAGTTCTTC. V usage is TRBV5-8 and J usage is TRBJ2-1; 12 nucleotides align to TRBD1. The CDR3 consists of 16 residues. CDR1 and CDR2 (germline): SGHTS, YDEGEE. After removal of 4 bases from V and 3 bases from J, the junction contained 5 bases not matched to a gene.

This chain connects TRBV5-4 to TRBJ1-5; D possibly corresponds to TRBD1 (5 bases). V lost 1 base, J lost 2 bases, and 10 bases lay in between. The CDR3 has 15 residues. Germline-derived CDR1 and CDR2 are SGHNT and YYREEE (reference sequence). The chain's CDR3 is CASSLWGSGNQPQHF. The CDR3 region has the DNA TGTGCCAGCAGCTTGTGGGGGAGCGGCAATCAGCCCCAGCATTTT.

V and J are TRBV6-1 and TRBJ2-3; possible D gene TRBD2, 6 bases. Per the germline V gene, CDR1 is MNHNS and CDR2 is SASEGT. Trimming shortened V by 8 bases and J by 4 bases, and 13 bases separated the two germline ends. This CDR3 is built from 13 residues. The CDR3 loop is CASRTSSADTQYF. CDR3 bases: TGTGCCAGCCGAACTAGCTCGGCAGATACGCAGTATTTT.

Note on this clone: The sample carries other DNA sequences with the same CDR3. The chain carries TRBV9 and TRBJ2-2; D gene unclear. This CDR3 spans 12 amino acids. CDR1 is SGDLS, CDR2 YYNGEE, per germline. V was trimmed by 0 bases and J by 5 bases, leaving 2 bases between them. Written as DNA, the CDR3 is TGTGCCAGCAGCGTAGGTACCGGGGAGCTGTTTTTT. Its protein product is CASSVGTGELFF.